This T cell receptor (beta chain) was identified during a study of OX40 agonist ivuxolimab in advanced cancers. Assay: immunoSEQ multiplex PCR; the TCRdb copy retains only in-frame clones and omits some. The repertoire holds roughly 15,000 clones, with roughly four fifths as singletons. General study findings and limits: Researchers report that CD8+ T cells had, on average, more expanded clones than CD4+.

Points on this clone: What it binds is not known.

The receptor was derived from an adult with an advanced solid tumor such as melanoma, head and neck, liver or kidney cancer. The sequenced sample was CD4+ or CD8+ T cells sorted from blood, obtained in a trial of the OX40 agonist ivuxolimab.

As DNA, the CDR3 is TGTGCCGTGACGAATAGGCAGGACTATGGCTACACCTTC. This codes for CAVTNRQDYGYTF. This chain connects TRBV10-3 to TRBJ1-2; no firm D call. This CDR3 contains 13 residues. V gave up 11 bases and J gave up 3 bases, with 16 bases separating them. The germline CDR1 and CDR2 sequences are ENHRY and SYGVKD.